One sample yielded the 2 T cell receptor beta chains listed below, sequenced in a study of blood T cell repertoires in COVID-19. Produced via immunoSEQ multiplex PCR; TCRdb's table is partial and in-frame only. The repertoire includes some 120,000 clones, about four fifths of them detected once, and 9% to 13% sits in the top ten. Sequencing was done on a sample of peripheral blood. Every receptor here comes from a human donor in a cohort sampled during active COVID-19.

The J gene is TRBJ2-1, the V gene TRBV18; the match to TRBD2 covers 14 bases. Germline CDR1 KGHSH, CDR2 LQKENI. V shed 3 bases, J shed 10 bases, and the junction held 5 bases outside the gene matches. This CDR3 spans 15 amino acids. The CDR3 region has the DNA TGTGCCAGCTCACCGACGGGACTAGCGGGGGAGGAGCAGTTCTTC. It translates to CASSPTGLAGEEQFF.

This CDR3 reads CASRMAGGRGDTQYF. The CDR3 DNA sequence: TGTGCCAGCCGGATGGCGGGGGGGCGAGGAGATACGCAGTATTTT. This rearrangement joins TRBV6-5 to TRBJ2-3; TRBD2 matches at 9 bases. Germline values: CDR1 MNHEY, CDR2 SVGAGI. CDR3 length: 15 residues. Losses at the gene ends were 8 bases for V and 5 bases for J; bases not matched to a gene: 11.